Following are 5 T cell receptor beta chains from one sample sequenced in a study of beta chain features in type 1 diabetes. Expressed TCRB transcripts were sequenced after all isolated RNA was converted to cDNA. Profiled with immunoSEQ multiplex PCR; TCRdb holds only in-frame clones, not every one. Here the sample spans approximately 120,000 clones, 40% being singletons. Sequences were obtained from stem cell memory CD4+ T cells from blood. All receptors derive from a woman between 18 and 30 years old in good health.

This clone was counted between two and nine times. The rearrangement joins TRBV2 to TRBJ1-1, with D perhaps TRBD1 (6 bases). Germline V gene sequence: CDR1 SNHLY, CDR2 FYNNEI. The CDR3 is 10 residues long. V shed 6 bases and J shed 11 bases, with 10 bases lying between them. In nucleotides, the CDR3 is TGTGCCAGCAGGTGGACAGAGGCTTTCTTT. It encodes CASRWTEAFF.

The rearrangement joins TRBV19 to TRBJ1-5; D is unresolved. Trimming stripped 3 bases from V and 7 bases from J, with 13 bases between. Per the germline V gene, CDR1 is LNHDA and CDR2 is SQIVND (reference sequence). The CDR3 loop spans 14 amino acids. This CDR3 reads CASSMTLYNQPQHF. The CDR3 DNA sequence: TGTGCCAGTAGTATGACACTTTACAACCAGCCCCAGCATTTT.

This clone was detected only a few times. The V gene is TRBV4-1, the J gene TRBJ2-1, with 12 bases that match TRBD2. CDR3 length: 17 amino acids. Germline-derived CDR1 and CDR2 are MGHRA and YSYEKL. Germline trimming cut 0 bases from V and 4 bases from J; bases unmatched to any gene: 4. CDR3: CASSQDRGLAGYNEQFF. The DNA for the CDR3 is TGCGCCAGCAGCCAAGATAGGGGACTAGCGGGTTACAATGAGCAGTTCTTC.

V usage is TRBV5-4 and J usage is TRBJ2-3, with TRBD2 identical over 7 bases. Germline loops: CDR1 SGHNT, CDR2 YYREEE (reference sequence). The V gene end was trimmed by 4 bases and the J gene end by 13 bases; junction bases not matched to a gene: 12. The CDR3 runs 13 residues. Here the CDR3 DNA reads TGTGCCAGCAGCACTAACACGGGACTACGGGAGTATTTT. Protein sequence: CASSTNTGLREYF.

This chain uses TRBV5-4 with TRBJ2-2, with TRBD2 identical over 9 bases. The CDR3 length is 18 residues. The germline CDR1 and CDR2 sequences are SGHNT and YYREEE (reference sequence). V was clipped by 4 bases and J by 1 base; unmatched bases: 11. CDR3 in amino acids: CASSPRAGGPRNTGELFF. The CDR3 nucleotides are TGTGCCAGCAGCCCGCGGGCGGGAGGGCCTCGGAACACCGGGGAGCTGTTTTTT.